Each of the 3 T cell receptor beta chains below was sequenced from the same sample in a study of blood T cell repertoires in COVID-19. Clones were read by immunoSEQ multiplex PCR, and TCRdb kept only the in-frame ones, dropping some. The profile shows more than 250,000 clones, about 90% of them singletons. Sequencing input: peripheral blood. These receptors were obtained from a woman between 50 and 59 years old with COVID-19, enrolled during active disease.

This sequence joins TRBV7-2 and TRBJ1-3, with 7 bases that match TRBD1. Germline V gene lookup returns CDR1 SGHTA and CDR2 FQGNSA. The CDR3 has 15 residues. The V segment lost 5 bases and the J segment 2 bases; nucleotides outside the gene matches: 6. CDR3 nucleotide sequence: TGTGCCAGCAGCCACAGGGGAGCGACTGGAAACACCATATATTTT. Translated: CASSHRGATGNTIYF.

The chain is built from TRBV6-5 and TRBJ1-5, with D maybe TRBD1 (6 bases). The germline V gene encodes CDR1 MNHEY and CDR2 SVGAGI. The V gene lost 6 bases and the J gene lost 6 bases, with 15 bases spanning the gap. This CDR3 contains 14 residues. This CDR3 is CASRPSGGRQPQHF. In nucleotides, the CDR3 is TGTGCCAGCAGGCCCTCGGGGGGCCGTCAGCCCCAGCATTTT.

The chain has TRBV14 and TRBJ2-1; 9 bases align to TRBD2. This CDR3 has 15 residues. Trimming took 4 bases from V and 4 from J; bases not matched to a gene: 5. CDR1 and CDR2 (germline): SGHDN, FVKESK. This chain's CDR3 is CASSLREGAYNEQFF. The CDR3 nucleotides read TGTGCCAGCAGCCTGCGGGAGGGAGCTTACAATGAGCAGTTCTTC.